This note documents a single T cell receptor beta chain sequence. The antigen remains unidentified. The germline V and J ends were trimmed by 3 bases and 7 bases, with 13 bases remaining between them. The CDR3 is 15 residues long. Germline V gives CDR1 KGHSH, CDR2 LQKENI. These data belong to a study of T cell responses to AZD1222 COVID-19 vaccine. Study outcomes and limitations: The number of AZD1222 recipients seropositive at baseline was only six. Regions left unmutated in variants are reportedly the target of nearly half of spike-specific TCRs.

TCRdb's copy holds only in-frame clones and misses some; the assay was immunoSEQ multiplex PCR. Altogether over 85,000 clones are present, 70% to 90% being singletons, with the ten largest covering approximately 15%. Sequenced material: peripheral blood, taken 28 days after the second AZD1222 dose. This receptor was obtained from an adult who received the AZD1222 COVID-19 vaccine. The V and J genes are TRBV18 and TRBJ1-6, with a possible D match to TRBD1 (5 bases). The DNA of the CDR3 is TGTGCCAGCTCACCGGGGGGTCGGGAAAATTCACCCCTCCACTTT. As protein: CASSPGGRENSPLHF.